These 25 T cell receptor beta chains originate from one sample sequenced in a study of CD8+CD57+ T cells in acquired aplastic anemia. The template for TCR beta VDJ and CDR3 sequence profiling was genomic DNA. TCRdb reanalysed the reads using MiXCR and keeps one entry per CDR3 protein. Of 400,000 to 450,000 distinct CDR3 sequences in the sample, 65% to 80% are singletons; the top ten hold under 4.5%. The specimen sequenced was sorted CD4+, CD8+, or CD8+CD57+ T cells (not recorded which) from PBMCs. All receptors derive from a human donor in good health, serving as a control.

This clonotype was detected many times. V usage is TRBV5-4 and J usage is TRBJ1-2, with 7 bases aligning to TRBD1. Unmatched junction bases numbered 18, after V lost 7 bases and J lost 6 bases. Per the germline V gene, CDR1 is SGHNT and CDR2 is YYREEE (reference sequence). The CDR3 has 16 residues. This chain's CDR3 is CASCGDLQGGADGYTF. The CDR3 coding sequence is TGTGCCAGCTGCGGTGACTTGCAGGGGGGCGCCGATGGCTACACCTTC.

This clonotype has a count of ten or more. The chain recombines TRBV10-2 with TRBJ1-1; a possible D gene is TRBD1 (6 bases). The CDR3 is made up of 13 amino acids. The germline V and J ends were trimmed by 3 bases and 3 bases, with 8 bases remaining between them. The germline CDR1 and CDR2 sequences are WSHSY and SAAADI. CDR3 bases: TGCGCCAGCAGTGATTCAGGGGACACTGAAGCTTTCTTT. Amino acid sequence: CASSDSGDTEAFF.

In this sample, this clonotype turned up a few times. The chain joins TRBV20-1 to TRBJ2-5; no definite D call. V lost 3 bases and J 7 bases, leaving 21 bases between the germline ends. From germline, CDR1 is DFQATT and CDR2 SNEGSKA (reference sequence). The CDR3 is 15 amino acids. CDR3 nucleotide sequence: TGCAGTGCTAGGGGATCGGCATCGTTGTTCGGGACCCAGTACTTC. Translation: CSARGSASLFGTQYF.

This clonotype was counted ten times or more. The chain combines TRBV27 with TRBJ2-3; D unresolved. The CDR3 is 13 amino acids. Between the trimmed V and J ends, which lost 4 bases and 5 bases, there was a span of 10 bases. Germline CDR1 reads MNHEY; CDR2 reads SMNVEV (reference sequence). The CDR3: CASSSLQVDTQYF. CDR3 coding DNA: TGTGCCAGCAGTTCCCTGCAGGTAGATACGCAGTATTTT.

This clonotype was seen repeatedly, ten times or more. Written as DNA, the CDR3 is TGTGCCATCAGTGAAACAGGCGCGAGGACCGGGGAGCTGTTTTTT. Protein product: CAISETGARTGELFF. This chain joins TRBV10-3 and TRBJ2-2; D perhaps matches TRBD1 (5 bases). Germline lookup yields CDR1 ENHRY and CDR2 SYGVKD. V dropped 3 bases and J dropped 5 bases, with 13 bases sitting between them. The CDR3 covers 15 residues.

In regard to this clonotype: No conserved phenylalanine or tryptophan is present at the end of the CDR3, so a read error is the likely explanation. The DNA is left out, because the CDR3 cannot be placed on it with certainty; the CDR3 is given as TCRdb lists it. The rearrangement uses TRBV7-9 and TRBJ2-3. Including both end residues, the CDR3 is 13 amino acids long. Germline V gene sequence: CDR1 SEHNR, CDR2 FQNEAQ (reference sequence). This chain's CDR3 is CASSWWSYGYTFV.

The rearrangement links TRBV5-1 to TRBJ2-1; 10 positions match TRBD2. CDR3 size: 15 residues. Germline values: CDR1 SGHRS, CDR2 YFSETQ. The V gene end was trimmed by 2 bases and the J gene end by 8 bases; junction bases not matched to a gene: 7. CDR3 in amino acids: CASSFPAGGRDEQFF. The CDR3, as DNA: TGCGCCAGCAGCTTTCCAGCGGGAGGGAGGGATGAGCAGTTCTTC.

The V gene is TRBV10-3, the J gene TRBJ2-7, with no clear D. Germline loops: CDR1 ENHRY, CDR2 SYGVKD. V lost 0 bases and J lost 3, with 6 bases in between. The CDR3 spans 13 residues. CDR3 coding DNA: TGTGCCATCAGTGAGTCGCCAAGCTACGAGCAGTACGTC. This encodes CAISESPSYEQYV.

This clonotype came up many times. V and J are TRBV7-2 and TRBJ1-5; 7 nucleotides match TRBD1. The CDR3 length is 13 residues. Germline CDR1 is SGHTA and CDR2 is FQGNSA. V dropped 5 bases and J dropped 5; count of bases not matched to a gene: 3. The CDR3 is CASSTDRDQPQHF. In DNA form, the CDR3 reads TGTGCCAGCAGCACTGACAGGGATCAGCCCCAGCATTTT. The full variable domain, in which reference TRBV7-2 and TRBJ1-5 provide the parts outside the CDR3, is GAGVSQSPSNKVTEKGKDVELRCDPISGHTALYWYRQSLGQGLEFLIYFQGNSAPDKSGLPSDRFSAERTGGSVSTLTIQRTQQEDSAVYLCASSTDRDQPQHFGDGTRLSIL.

A word on this clonotype: Possible read error: a much larger clone is one base away. The rearrangement joins TRBV4-2 to TRBJ1-1; D might be TRBD1 (5 bases). Per the germline V gene, CDR1 is LGHNA and CDR2 is YNFKEQ. This CDR3 has 16 amino acids. Written as DNA, the CDR3 is TGTGCCAGCAGCCAAGGGAACCGGGCCACGGGGACTGAAGCTTCCTTT. Amino acid sequence: CASSQGNRATGTEASF.

In the case of this clonotype: The junction differs from germline at one of its ends, possibly a read error. The V call is TRBV7-2, the J call TRBJ2-5; 15 positions match TRBD2. Germline V gives CDR1 SGHTA, CDR2 FQGNSA. The CDR3 is 15 amino acids. CDR3 sequence: CASRGTSGGSETEYF. For the CDR3, the DNA is TGCGCCAGCAGAGGGACTAGCGGGGGGTCAGAGACCGAGTACTTC.

As for this clonotype: The junction does not match germline at one end; this may be a read error. The chain combines TRBV24-1 with TRBJ2-3; tentatively, D is TRBD2 (6 bases). The CDR3 contains 14 residues. Looked up from germline, CDR1 is KGHDR and CDR2 is SFDVKD. The CDR3: CTTSEPGGTDTQYF. The CDR3 coding sequence is TGTACCACCAGTGAGCCCGGGGGTACAGATACGCAGTATTTT.

This clonotype was seen many times. The genes are TRBV5-8 and TRBJ2-1; D is undetermined. The CDR3 is 12 amino acids. CDR1 and CDR2 from the germline V gene are SGHTS and YDEGEE. V lost 4 bases and J lost 8, with 10 bases in between. The CDR3 loop reads CASSALSDEQFF. The CDR3, as DNA: TGTGCCAGCAGCGCCCTATCCGATGAGCAGTTCTTC.

V gene TRBV5-4 combines with J gene TRBJ2-7; D gene uncertain. CDR1 and CDR2 (germline): SGHNT, YYREEE (reference sequence). The CDR3 sequence is 15 residues long. The V and J ends lost 1 base and 0 bases respectively, with 11 bases between them. The chain's CDR3 is CASSLWNPNSYEQYF. For the CDR3, the DNA is TGTGCCAGCAGCTTGTGGAATCCAAACTCCTACGAGCAGTACTTC.

At least ten counts were recorded for this clonotype. The chain uses TRBV10-3 and TRBJ2-2; 7 nucleotides agree with TRBD1. Germline V gene data show CDR1 as ENHRY and CDR2 as SYGVKD. The V gene end was trimmed by 4 bases and the J gene end by 0 bases; junction bases not matched to a gene: 8. This CDR3 region has 17 residues. The CDR3 sequence: CAISGKGAYSNTGELFF. The CDR3 DNA reads TGTGCCATCAGTGGAAAGGGGGCCTACTCGAACACCGGGGAGCTGTTTTTT.

This chain uses TRBV9 with TRBJ1-1; D is undetermined. Germline-derived CDR1 and CDR2 are SGDLS and YYNGEE. V gave up 4 bases and J gave up 3 bases, with 10 bases separating them. This CDR3 comprises 13 residues. The CDR3 coding sequence is TGTGCCAGCAGCAAGTTGGCTCACACTGAAGCTTTCTTT. Translated, it gives CASSKLAHTEAFF.

This clonotype was counted a few times. The rearrangement uses TRBV11-2 and TRBJ2-7; D is uncertain. This CDR3 spans 17 amino acids. V gave up 1 base and J gave up 2 bases, with 18 bases separating them. Germline-derived CDR1 and CDR2 are SGHAT and FQNNGV. The CDR3: CASSLAVSAYAAYEQYF. CDR3 in DNA: TGTGCCAGCAGCTTAGCCGTTTCGGCTTATGCAGCCTACGAGCAGTACTTC.

As regards this clonotype: Sequence at one end of the junction differs from germline and may be a read error. This chain links TRBV5-4 with TRBJ1-1, with D unclear. CDR1 is SGHNT and CDR2 is YYREEE in the germline V gene (reference sequence). The CDR3 extends over 14 amino acids. The CDR3 DNA sequence: TGTGCCAGCAGCCCCCCAGGACCGAACACCGAAGCTTTCTTT. Amino acids: CASSPPGPNTEAFF.

Notes on this clonotype: A read error may explain this, as a much larger clone is one base away. CDR3 sequence: CASSLTNSPFHF. In DNA, the CDR3 is TGTGCCAGCAGTTTAACCAATTCACCCTTCCACTTT. The chain combines TRBV28 with TRBJ1-6; D is unclear. CDR1 MDHEN and CDR2 SYDVKM come from the germline V gene. The CDR3 extends over 12 amino acids.

In its sample, this clonotype was seen many times. The chain combines TRBV4-1 with TRBJ2-5, with D maybe TRBD2 (5 bases). The V and J ends lost 5 bases and 6 bases respectively, with 13 bases between them. Germline V gives CDR1 MGHRA, CDR2 YSYEKL. This CDR3 region has 13 residues. CDR3 coding DNA: TGCGCCAGCAGCGAGACGAGGGAAAAGACCCAGTACTTC. Its translation is CASSETREKTQYF.

Many counts were recorded for this clonotype. The chain carries TRBV5-6 and TRBJ1-2; D may be TRBD1 (5 bases). Germline CDR1 SGHDT, CDR2 YYEEEE. The CDR3 has 13 residues. Trimming removed 5 bases from V and 8 bases from J, with 16 bases in between. The CDR3 DNA reads as TGTGCCAGCAGTCCGATTTCGGGGGTAGGCTACACCTTC. Translating it yields CASSPISGVGYTF.

A note on this clonotype: Germline is not matched at one junction end, which may reflect a read error. The rearrangement links TRBV6-6 to TRBJ2-3, with 8 bases identical to TRBD2. CDR1 and CDR2 (germline): MNHNY, SVGAGI (reference sequence). The CDR3 consists of 15 residues. The CDR3 nucleotides read TGCGCCAGCAGTGAGCCTAGCGGGAGCACAGATACGCAGTATTTT. This sequence encodes CASSEPSGSTDTQYF.

With respect to this clonotype: At one end, the junction sequence differs from germline, possibly due to a read error. The chain carries TRBV11-3 and TRBJ2-6, with 9 bases matching TRBD2. Per germline, CDR1 SGHNT and CDR2 YENEEA. CDR3 length: 14 amino acids. The DNA for the CDR3 is TGTGCCAGCAGCCAAGGCGGGGGGGGCAACGTCCTGACTTTC. Translating it yields CASSQGGGGNVLTF.

The CDR3 nucleotides are TGTGCCAGCAGCCAGAACATACAAGAGACCCAGAACTACGCTTTCTTT. Translating gives CASSQNIQETQNYAFF. The V call is TRBV7-3, the J call TRBJ1-1; D is uncertain. CDR3 size: 16 residues. Germline loops: CDR1 SGHTA, CDR2 FQGTGA. The ends were cut back, 5 bases at V and 11 bases at J, with 27 bases in the middle.

With respect to this clonotype: Since the CDR3 does not end with the conserved phenylalanine or tryptophan, this likely comes from a read error. The J gene is TRBJ2-1, the V gene TRBV20-1; 14 positions match TRBD2. The ends lost 3 bases at V and 0 bases at J; junction bases unmatched: 7. CDR3 length: 18 amino acids. Germline V lookup: CDR1 DFQATT, CDR2 SNEGSKA (reference sequence). CDR3 amino acids: CSASGLAGGRSSYNEQFS. The CDR3 DNA reads TGCAGTGCTAGCGGACTAGCGGGGGGCCGGAGCTCCTACAATGAGCAGTTCTCC.